The T cell receptor beta chain described here comes from a study of neurological immune-mediated disorders. With regard to this clonotype: Its antigen is still unknown.

The time point: longitudinal time-point 3. 5'RACE generated cDNA with 10-nucleotide random UMIs. From the 5' RACE reads, TCRdb called clonotypes with MiXCR, one entry per CDR3 protein. The table lists roughly 50,000 distinct CDR3 sequences, roughly 13% of them singletons. Germline CDR1 reads SGHDN; CDR2 reads FVKESK. J gave up 2 bases and V 0 bases, and 6 bases lay outside the gene matches. This CDR3 comprises 16 residues. General observations from the study: Across subjects, expanded clones had no CDR3 amino acid sequences in common, pointing to private repertoires in all groups.

The TCR was taken from a male donor with HTLV-1-associated myelopathy (HAM/TSP). The sample comprised PBMCs. The chain employs TRBV14 and TRBJ2-7; 8 bases are shared with TRBD2. The CDR3 nucleotides are TGTGCCAGCAGCCAAGAATCGGGCGGGGGGACCTACGAGCAGTACTTC. Its protein is CASSQESGGGTYEQYF.